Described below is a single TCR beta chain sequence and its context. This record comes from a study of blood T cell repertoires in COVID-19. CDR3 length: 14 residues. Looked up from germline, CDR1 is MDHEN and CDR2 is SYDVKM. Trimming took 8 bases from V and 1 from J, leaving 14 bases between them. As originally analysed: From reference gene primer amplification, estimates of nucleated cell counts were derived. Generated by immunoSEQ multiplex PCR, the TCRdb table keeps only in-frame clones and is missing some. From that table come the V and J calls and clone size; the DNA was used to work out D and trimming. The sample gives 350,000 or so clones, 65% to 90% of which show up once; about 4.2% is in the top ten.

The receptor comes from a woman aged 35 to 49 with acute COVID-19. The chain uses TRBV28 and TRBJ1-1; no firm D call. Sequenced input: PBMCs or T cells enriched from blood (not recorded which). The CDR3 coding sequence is TGTGCCAGCCCAACCGAGACATCGAACACTGAAGCTTTCTTT. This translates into CASPTETSNTEAFF.